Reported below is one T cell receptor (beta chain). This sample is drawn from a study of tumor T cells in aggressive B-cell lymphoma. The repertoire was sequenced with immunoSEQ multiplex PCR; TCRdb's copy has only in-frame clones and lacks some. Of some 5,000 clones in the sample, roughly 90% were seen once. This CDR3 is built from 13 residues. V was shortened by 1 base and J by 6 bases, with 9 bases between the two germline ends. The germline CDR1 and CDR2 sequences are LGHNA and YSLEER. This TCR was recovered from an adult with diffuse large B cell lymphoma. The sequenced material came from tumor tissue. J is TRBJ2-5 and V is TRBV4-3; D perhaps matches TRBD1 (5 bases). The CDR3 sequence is CASSQVWGQTQYF. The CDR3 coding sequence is TGCGCCAGCAGCCAAGTTTGGGGCCAGACCCAGTACTTC.